This TCR beta chain was obtained from a study of shared clonotypes between healthy human individuals. Positive CCR7 selection of CD45RO-negative cells yielded the naive CD8 cells, and terminally differentiated effector memory CD45RA+ cells were excluded. The length of the CDR3 is 14 residues. V was clipped by 3 bases and J by 1 base, with 9 bases between them. Per the germline V gene, CDR1 is LNHDA and CDR2 is SQIVND (reference sequence). Only in-frame clones appear in the TCRdb table, and some are missing; sequencing was by immunoSEQ multiplex PCR. The repertoire includes about 2.1 million clones, about 93% of them detected once, and around 1.7% sits in the top ten.

The clonotype was recovered from a man in his late teens or twenties in good health. Some clones in this sample may be carry-over from other donors' samples. This sequence joins TRBV19 and TRBJ1-1; a weak D match, TRBD1 (6 bases). The source material was naive CD8+ T cells from PBMCs. Here the CDR3 DNA reads TGTGCCAGTAGTATCCCAGGGGAGAACACTGAAGCTTTCTTT. Its translation: CASSIPGENTEAFF.